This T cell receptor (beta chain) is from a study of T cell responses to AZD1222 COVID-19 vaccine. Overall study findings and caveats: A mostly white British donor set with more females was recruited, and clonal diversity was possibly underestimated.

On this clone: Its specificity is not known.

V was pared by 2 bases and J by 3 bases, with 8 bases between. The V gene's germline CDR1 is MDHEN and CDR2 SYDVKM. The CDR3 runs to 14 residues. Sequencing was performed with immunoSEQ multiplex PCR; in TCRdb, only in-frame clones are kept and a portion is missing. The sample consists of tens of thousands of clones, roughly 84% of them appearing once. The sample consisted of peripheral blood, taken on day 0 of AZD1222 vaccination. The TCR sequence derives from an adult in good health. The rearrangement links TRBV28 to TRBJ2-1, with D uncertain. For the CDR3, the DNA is TGTGCCAGCAGTTTAAGTGGCGGCTACAATGAGCAGTTCTTC. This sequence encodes CASSLSGGYNEQFF.